What follows describes a single T cell receptor beta chain. What it binds is not known. TCRdb keeps only in-frame clones here, not all; method: immunoSEQ multiplex PCR. Of about 120,000 clones listed, roughly 92% were seen once; the top ten hold roughly 1.5%. The sample originates from a study of T cell responses to AZD1222 COVID-19 vaccine. Study-level findings and limits: Two AZD1222 doses significantly raised spike-specific TCR breadth and depth over controls.

The CDR3 runs 13 residues. The germline V gene has CDR1 SGHNT and CDR2 YYREEE (reference sequence). V was shortened by 1 base and J by 5 bases, with 9 bases between the two germline ends. This rearrangement joins TRBV5-4 to TRBJ1-1; D unclear. This receptor was identified in an adult who received the AZD1222 COVID-19 vaccine. Sample: peripheral blood, taken 28 days after the second AZD1222 dose. The CDR3 sequence is CASSLFSETEAFF. CDR3 sequence (DNA): TGTGCCAGCAGCTTGTTCAGTGAAACTGAAGCTTTCTTT.